The 11 T cell receptor beta chains presented below share a single source sample, sequenced in a study of shared clonotypes between healthy human individuals. This table comes from immunoSEQ multiplex PCR, and its TCRdb copy is limited to in-frame clones, with some not included. Among about 2.4 million clones listed, more than 90% were seen once. The sample taken for sequencing was naive CD4+ T cells sorted from blood. Sample subset: CD45RA+ positively selected. The source is a young man in good health.

This chain links TRBV27 with TRBJ2-3; D remains ambiguous. V gave up 3 bases and J gave up 5 bases, with 12 bases separating them. This CDR3 is built from 14 residues. Germline CDR1 MNHEY, CDR2 SMNVEV (reference sequence). The CDR3 DNA sequence: TGTGCCAGCAGTTTCACCATTATTGGAGATACGCAGTATTTT. Encoded protein: CASSFTIIGDTQYF.

V gene TRBV5-6 combines with J gene TRBJ2-7, with TRBD2 matching over 12 bases. The CDR3 has 13 residues. CDR1 and CDR2 from the germline V gene are SGHDT and YYEEEE. J was trimmed by 11 bases and V by 0 bases; bases with no gene match: 3. CDR3 DNA: TGTGCCAGCAGCTTGGGCGGACTAGCGGGAAAGTACTTC. This translates into CASSLGGLAGKYF.

The chain links TRBV12-5 to TRBJ2-3, with 10 nucleotides matching TRBD2. Trimming cost V 8 bases and J 0 bases; bases outside gene matches: 5. Germline values: CDR1 LGHNT, CDR2 FRNRAP. This CDR3 is built from 15 residues. CDR3 residues: CASTSGTHSTDTQYF. CDR3 nucleotide sequence: TGTGCTAGTACTAGCGGGACCCATAGCACAGATACGCAGTATTTT.

The J gene is TRBJ2-7, the V gene TRBV2, with TRBD2 matching over 7 bases. The CDR3 has 14 amino acids. Losses at the gene ends were 2 bases for V and 7 bases for J; bases not matched to a gene: 8. Germline CDR1 is SNHLY and CDR2 is FYNNEI. The chain's CDR3 is CASSEWAGAGEQYF. The CDR3 DNA follows: TGTGCCAGCAGTGAATGGGCGGGAGCGGGGGAGCAGTACTTC. Full variable domain (rest looked up from reference TRBV2 and TRBJ2-7): EPEVTQTPSHQVTQMGQEVILRCVPISNHLYFYWYRQILGQKVEFLVSFYNNEISEKSEIFDDQFSVERPDGSNFTLKIRSTKLEDSAMYFCASSEWAGAGEQYFGPGTRLTVT.

The chain carries TRBV6-5 and TRBJ1-2, with unresolved D. CDR1 MNHEY and CDR2 SVGAGI come from the germline V gene. CDR3 size: 15 residues. Trimming pared 0 bases from V and 3 bases from J, leaving 11 bases between. The CDR3 nucleotides are TGTGCCAGCAGTTACTCGATGAAAGGATACTATGGCTACACCTTC. Its translation: CASSYSMKGYYGYTF.

J is TRBJ2-3 and V is TRBV2, with 7 bases aligning to TRBD2. The junction had 1 base not matched to a gene; V was cut back by 7 bases and J by 0 bases. The CDR3 runs 13 residues. Germline CDR1 is SNHLY and CDR2 is FYNNEI. The CDR3, as DNA: TGTGCCAGCATGCGGGAGAGCACAGATACGCAGTATTTT. Amino acid sequence: CASMRESTDTQYF.

The CDR3 region has the DNA TGCGCCAGCAGCTCCGCCACAAGGGGCGAGCAGTACTTC. Translating it yields CASSSATRGEQYF. The chain recombines TRBV5-1 with TRBJ2-7, with D possibly matching TRBD1 (5 bases). This CDR3 has 13 residues. The germline V gene encodes CDR1 SGHRS and CDR2 YFSETQ. V was cut by 3 bases and J by 6 bases, with 13 bases left in between. The full variable domain, with the rest looked up from reference TRBV5-1 and TRBJ2-7, is KAGVTQTPRYLIKTRGQQVTLSCSPISGHRSVSWYQQTPGQGLQFLFEYFSETQRNKGNFPGRFSGRQFSNSRSEMNVSTLELGDSALYLCASSSATRGEQYFGPGTRLTVT.

The CDR3: CASSSKGTVVNQPQHF. Here the CDR3 DNA reads TGTGCCAGTAGTTCAAAAGGGACAGTTGTCAATCAGCCCCAGCATTTT. V gene TRBV19 combines with J gene TRBJ1-5; 7 nucleotides line up with TRBD1. The germline gives CDR1 LNHDA, CDR2 SQIVND (reference sequence). The V and J ends lost 5 bases and 3 bases, in that order; junction bases with no gene match: 10. The CDR3 runs to 16 residues.

This clone was detected only a few times. The sample carries other DNA sequences with the same CDR3. The V and J genes are TRBV7-2 and TRBJ2-7; 14 nucleotides line up with TRBD2. V shed 3 bases, J shed 0 bases, and the junction held 1 base outside the gene matches. This CDR3 is built from 16 residues. In germline, CDR1 is SGHTA, CDR2 FQGNSA. CDR3 sequence: CASSFGTSGSSYEQYF. The CDR3 DNA sequence: TGTGCCAGCAGCTTTGGGACTAGCGGGAGCTCCTACGAGCAGTACTTC.

This clone has just a few counts. The chain couples TRBV30 to TRBJ1-1; D gene uncertain. Trimming cost V 2 bases and J 1 base, with 2 bases left between them. The CDR3 totals 11 residues. The germline CDR1 and CDR2 sequences are GTSNPN and SVGIG (reference sequence). CDR3 loop: CAWSWNTEAFF. In DNA form, the CDR3 reads TGTGCCTGGAGTTGGAACACTGAAGCTTTCTTT.

The rearrangement uses TRBV6-4 and TRBJ1-1; D is possibly TRBD1 (5 bases). The germline gives CDR1 MRHNA, CDR2 SNTAGT. V shed 0 bases and J shed 4 bases, with 9 bases lying between them. The CDR3 totals 14 residues. The CDR3 loop is CASSDSFRATEAFF. CDR3 DNA: TGTGCCAGCAGTGACTCTTTCAGGGCCACTGAAGCTTTCTTT.